The 6 T cell receptor beta chains listed next were all sequenced from one sample in a study of blood T cells in healthy people across ages. Alongside a J-beta primer mix, a sample-barcoded 5' primer served in a second PCR lasting roughly 6 to 11 cycles. TCRdb re-called the 5' RACE reads with MiXCR, one entry per CDR3 protein. The sample yields about 1.6 million distinct CDR3 sequences, roughly 32% seen once. Sequencing was performed on blood. The source is a woman under 40 in good health.

The sample holds a few counts of this clonotype. CDR3 in amino acids: CASSLWGAVYNEQFF. The CDR3 DNA sequence: TGTGCCAGCAGTTTATGGGGGGCGGTCTACAATGAGCAGTTCTTC. The chain is built from TRBV28 and TRBJ2-1; maybe TRBD1 (6 bases). Germline CDR1 and CDR2: MDHEN and SYDVKM. V lost 0 bases and J 3 bases, leaving 9 bases between the germline ends. This CDR3 spans 15 amino acids.

This clonotype has a single count. The chain carries TRBV15 and TRBJ2-6; no definite D call. The CDR3 length is 18 residues. Germline V CDR1 and CDR2: LNHNV, YYDKDF (reference sequence). Trimming shortened V by 1 base and J by 3 bases, and 16 bases separated the two germline ends. The CDR3: CATSRGSYFLGGANVLTF. As DNA, the CDR3 is TGTGCCACCAGCAGAGGATCTTATTTTCTGGGTGGGGCCAACGTCCTGACTTTC.

This clonotype was observed at least ten times. The chain joins TRBV29-1 to TRBJ2-5; 8 positions match TRBD2. This CDR3 has 13 residues. J was trimmed by 2 bases and V by 7 bases; bases with no gene match: 6. The germline V gene has CDR1 SQVTM and CDR2 ANQGSEA. The CDR3: CSAELAGQETQYF. The CDR3 DNA is TGCAGCGCCGAGTTAGCGGGACAAGAGACCCAGTACTTC.

The chain couples TRBV15 to TRBJ1-5; D is unclear. Trimming shortened V by 1 base and J by 9 bases, and 7 bases separated the two germline ends. This CDR3 region has 12 residues. Per germline, CDR1 LNHNV and CDR2 YYDKDF (reference sequence). CDR3 residues: CATSRVGRPQHF. The CDR3 DNA is TGTGCCACCAGCAGAGTTGGACGGCCCCAGCATTTT. Using reference TRBV15 and TRBJ1-5 for the parts outside the CDR3, the full variable domain is DAMVIQNPRYQVTQFGKPVTLSCSQTLNHNVMYWYQQKSSQAPKLLFHYYDKDFNNEADTPDNFQSRRPNTSFCFLDIRSPGLGDTAMYLCATSRVGRPQHFGDGTRLSIL.

The table lists this clonotype with a few counts. The V gene is TRBV6-5, the J gene TRBJ2-4, with a weak D call TRBD1 (6 bases). The CDR3 loop spans 16 amino acids. Per germline, CDR1 MNHEY and CDR2 SVGAGI. V dropped 5 bases and J dropped 6 bases, with 20 bases sitting between them. Written as DNA, the CDR3 is TGTGCCAGCAGTCCGAAGGGACACCCTCGGGGAAACATTCAGTACTTC. Translation: CASSPKGHPRGNIQYF.

This clonotype came up once. The chain carries TRBV7-2 and TRBJ2-1; D unresolved. The CDR3 has 12 residues. V was shortened by 0 bases and J by 10 bases, with 7 bases between the two germline ends. CDR1 SGHTA and CDR2 FQGNSA come from the germline V gene. The CDR3 DNA reads as TGTGCCAGCAGCTTAGCGTCGCCCGAGCAGTTCTTC. Amino acids: CASSLASPEQFF.